The clone carrying this TCR beta chain was detected a few times. The antigen remains undetermined. Using its own MiXCR run on the 5' RACE reads, TCRdb lists one record per CDR3 protein. The sample includes over 80,000 distinct CDR3 sequences, 14% of them seen just once. The CDR3 extends over 17 amino acids. Trimming took off 6 bases at V and 2 bases at J, with 21 bases between the two ends. Germline CDR1 and CDR2: MNHEY and SVGEGT. These data come from a study of early T cells in non-severe SARS-CoV-2 infection. Whole-study results and caveats: Sequences matched to VDJdb favored anti-spike CD8 responses, while private and CD4 specificities were missed.

The genes are TRBV6-2 or TRBV6-3 and TRBJ2-3; the D gene could be TRBD1 or TRBD2 (7 bases each). This receptor was taken from an adult who was a healthcare worker with PCR-confirmed SARS-CoV-2 infection or an uninfected control (not recorded which). The material sequenced was whole blood. The CDR3 coding sequence is TGTGCCAGCAGCCCGCCCCCAGGGGGGGCCCTCACAGATACGCAGTATTTT. Translated: CASSPPPGGALTDTQYF.